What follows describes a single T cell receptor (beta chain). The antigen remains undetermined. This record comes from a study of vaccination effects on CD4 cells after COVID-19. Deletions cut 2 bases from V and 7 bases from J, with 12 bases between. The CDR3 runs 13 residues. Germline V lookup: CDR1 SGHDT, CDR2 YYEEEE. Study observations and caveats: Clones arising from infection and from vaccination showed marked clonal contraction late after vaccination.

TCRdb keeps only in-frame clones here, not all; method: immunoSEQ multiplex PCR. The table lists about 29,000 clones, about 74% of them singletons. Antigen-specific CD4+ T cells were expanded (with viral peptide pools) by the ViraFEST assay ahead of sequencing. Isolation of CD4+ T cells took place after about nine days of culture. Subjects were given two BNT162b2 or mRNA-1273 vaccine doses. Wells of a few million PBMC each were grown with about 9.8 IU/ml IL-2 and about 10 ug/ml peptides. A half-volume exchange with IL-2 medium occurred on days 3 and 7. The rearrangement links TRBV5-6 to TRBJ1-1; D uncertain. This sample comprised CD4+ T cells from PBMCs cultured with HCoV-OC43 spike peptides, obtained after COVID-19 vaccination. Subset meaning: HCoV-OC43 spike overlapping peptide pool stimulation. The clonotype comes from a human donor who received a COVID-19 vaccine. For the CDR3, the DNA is TGTGCCAGCAGCTTTTCGGACGGCGGTGAAGCTTTCTTT. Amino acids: CASSFSDGGEAFF.